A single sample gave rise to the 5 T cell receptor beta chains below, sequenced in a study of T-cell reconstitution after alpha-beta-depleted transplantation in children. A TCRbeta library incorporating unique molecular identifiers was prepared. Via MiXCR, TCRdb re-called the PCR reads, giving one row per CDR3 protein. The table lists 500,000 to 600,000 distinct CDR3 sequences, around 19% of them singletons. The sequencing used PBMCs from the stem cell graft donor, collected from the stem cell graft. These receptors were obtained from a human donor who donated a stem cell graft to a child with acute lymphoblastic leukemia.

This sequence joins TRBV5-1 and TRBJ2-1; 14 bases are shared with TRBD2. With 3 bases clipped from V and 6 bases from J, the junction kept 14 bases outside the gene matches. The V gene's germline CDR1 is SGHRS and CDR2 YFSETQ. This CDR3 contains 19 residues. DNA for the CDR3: TGCGCCAGCAGCTCCTCCGGGACTAGCGGGAGCACGGCGGCCAATGAGCAGTTCTTC. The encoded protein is CASSSSGTSGSTAANEQFF.

The CDR3 coding sequence is TGTGCCATCAGTGAACAAACCTACGAGCAGTACTTC. Translated, it gives CAISEQTYEQYF. The chain uses TRBV10-3 and TRBJ2-7, with D hard to call. CDR1 ENHRY and CDR2 SYGVKD come from the germline V gene. The V end was cut by 3 bases, the J end by 2 bases, with 5 bases between. This CDR3 spans 12 amino acids.

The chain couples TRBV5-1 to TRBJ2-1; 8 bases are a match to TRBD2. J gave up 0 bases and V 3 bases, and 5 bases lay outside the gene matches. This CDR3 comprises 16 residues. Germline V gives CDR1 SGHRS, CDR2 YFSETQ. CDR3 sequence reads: CASSWVLAGSYNEQFF. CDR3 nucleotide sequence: TGCGCCAGCAGCTGGGTGCTAGCGGGCTCCTACAATGAGCAGTTCTTC. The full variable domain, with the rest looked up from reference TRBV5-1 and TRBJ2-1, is KAGVTQTPRYLIKTRGQQVTLSCSPISGHRSVSWYQQTPGQGLQFLFEYFSETQRNKGNFPGRFSGRQFSNSRSEMNVSTLELGDSALYLCASSWVLAGSYNEQFFGPGTRLTVL.

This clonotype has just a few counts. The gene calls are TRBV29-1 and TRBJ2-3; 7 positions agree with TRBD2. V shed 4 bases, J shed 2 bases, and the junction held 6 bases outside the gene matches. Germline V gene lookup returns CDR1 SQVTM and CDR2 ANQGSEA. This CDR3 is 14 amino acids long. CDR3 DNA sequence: TGCAGCGTTGCGGGGGGAGCTAACACAGATACGCAGTATTTT. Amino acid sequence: CSVAGGANTDTQYF.

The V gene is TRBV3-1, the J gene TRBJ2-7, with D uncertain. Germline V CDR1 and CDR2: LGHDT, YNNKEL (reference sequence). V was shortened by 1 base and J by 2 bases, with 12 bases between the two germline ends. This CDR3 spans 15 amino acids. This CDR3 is CASSQGATPAYEQYF. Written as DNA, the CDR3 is TGTGCCAGCAGCCAAGGCGCCACCCCAGCCTACGAGCAGTACTTC.